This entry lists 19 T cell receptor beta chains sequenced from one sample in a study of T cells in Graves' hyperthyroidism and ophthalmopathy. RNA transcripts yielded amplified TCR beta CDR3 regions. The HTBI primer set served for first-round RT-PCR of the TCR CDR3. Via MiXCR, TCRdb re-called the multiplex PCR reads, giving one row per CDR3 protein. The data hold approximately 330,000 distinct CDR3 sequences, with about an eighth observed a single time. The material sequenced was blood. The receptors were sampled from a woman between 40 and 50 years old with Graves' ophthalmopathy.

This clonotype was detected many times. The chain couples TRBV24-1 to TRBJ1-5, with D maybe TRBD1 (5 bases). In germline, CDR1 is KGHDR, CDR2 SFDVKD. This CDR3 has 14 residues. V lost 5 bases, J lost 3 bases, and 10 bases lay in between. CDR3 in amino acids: CATSVAGHNQPQHF. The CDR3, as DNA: TGTGCCACCAGTGTCGCAGGACACAATCAGCCCCAGCATTTT.

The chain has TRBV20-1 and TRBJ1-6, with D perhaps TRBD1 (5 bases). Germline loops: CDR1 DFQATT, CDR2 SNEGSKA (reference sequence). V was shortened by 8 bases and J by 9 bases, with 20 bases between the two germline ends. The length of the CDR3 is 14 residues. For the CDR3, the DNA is TGCAGTCCCTTAGGGGAAGGAACGACTTCACCCCTCCACTTT. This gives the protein CSPLGEGTTSPLHF.

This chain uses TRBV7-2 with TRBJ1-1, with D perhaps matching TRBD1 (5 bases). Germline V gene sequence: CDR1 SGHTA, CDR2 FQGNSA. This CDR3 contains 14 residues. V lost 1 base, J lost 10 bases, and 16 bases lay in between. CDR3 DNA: TGTGCCAGCAGCTTAGGAGGAAGGGTAAGGGGAGCTTTCTTT. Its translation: CASSLGGRVRGAFF.

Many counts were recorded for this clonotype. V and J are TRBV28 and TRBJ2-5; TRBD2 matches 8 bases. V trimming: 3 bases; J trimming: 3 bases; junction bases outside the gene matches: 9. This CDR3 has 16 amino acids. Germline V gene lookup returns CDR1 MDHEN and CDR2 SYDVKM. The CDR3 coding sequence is TGTGCCAGCAGTTTGGGCAAGGGACTAGTCGAAGAGACCCAGTACTTC. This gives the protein CASSLGKGLVEETQYF.

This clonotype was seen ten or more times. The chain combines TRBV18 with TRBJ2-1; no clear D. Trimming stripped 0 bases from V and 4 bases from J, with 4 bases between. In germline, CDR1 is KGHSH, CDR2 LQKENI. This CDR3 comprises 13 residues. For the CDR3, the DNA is TGTGCCAGCTCACCACCCCTTTACAATGAGCAGTTCTTC. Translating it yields CASSPPLYNEQFF.

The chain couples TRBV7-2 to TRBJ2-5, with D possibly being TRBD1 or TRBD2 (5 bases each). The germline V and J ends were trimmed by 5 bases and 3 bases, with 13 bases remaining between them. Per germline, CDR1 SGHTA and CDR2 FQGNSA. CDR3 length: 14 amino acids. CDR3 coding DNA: TGTGCCAGCAGCCCCCGACAGAGGGAAGAGACCCAGTACTTC. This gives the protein CASSPRQREETQYF. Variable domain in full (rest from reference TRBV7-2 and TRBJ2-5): GAGVSQSPSNKVTEKGKDVELRCDPISGHTALYWYRQSLGQGLEFLIYFQGNSAPDKSGLPSDRFSAERTGGSVSTLTIQRTQQEDSAVYLCASSPRQREETQYFGPGTRLLVL.

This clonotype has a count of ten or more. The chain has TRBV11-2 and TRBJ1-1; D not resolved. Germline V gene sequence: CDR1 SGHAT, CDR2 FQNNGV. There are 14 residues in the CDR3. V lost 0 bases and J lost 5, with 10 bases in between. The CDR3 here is CASSLDRVRTEAFF. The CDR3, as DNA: TGTGCCAGCAGCTTAGACCGGGTGAGGACTGAAGCTTTCTTT.

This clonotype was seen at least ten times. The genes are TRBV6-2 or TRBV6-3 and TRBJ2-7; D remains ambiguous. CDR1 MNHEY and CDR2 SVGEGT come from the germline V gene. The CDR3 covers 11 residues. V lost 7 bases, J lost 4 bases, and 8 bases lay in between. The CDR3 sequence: CASTTGYEQYF. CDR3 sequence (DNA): TGTGCCAGCACCACCGGATACGAGCAGTACTTC.

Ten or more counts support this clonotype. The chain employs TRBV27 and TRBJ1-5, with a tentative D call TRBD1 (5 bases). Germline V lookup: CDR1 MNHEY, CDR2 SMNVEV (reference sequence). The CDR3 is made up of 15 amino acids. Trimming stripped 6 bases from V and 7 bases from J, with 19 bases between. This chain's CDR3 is CASSSTGAFTQPQHF. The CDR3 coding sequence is TGTGCCAGCAGCTCAACAGGAGCATTTACCCAGCCCCAGCATTTT.

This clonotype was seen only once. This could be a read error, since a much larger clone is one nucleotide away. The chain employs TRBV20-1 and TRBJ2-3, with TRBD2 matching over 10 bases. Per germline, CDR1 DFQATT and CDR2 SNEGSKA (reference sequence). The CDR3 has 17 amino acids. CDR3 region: CSAGEPSGSPRRDTQYF. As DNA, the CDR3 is TGCAGTGCTGGAGAACCTAGCGGGAGTCCTCGTCGGGATACGCAGTATTTT.

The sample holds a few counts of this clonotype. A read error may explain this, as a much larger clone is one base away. The CDR3 region has the DNA TGTGCCAGCCTCACATTGAACACTGGAGCTTTCTTT. The encoded protein is CASLTLNTGAFF. The chain combines TRBV6-1 with TRBJ1-1, with no clear D. This CDR3 contains 12 residues. In germline, CDR1 is MNHNS, CDR2 SASEGT.

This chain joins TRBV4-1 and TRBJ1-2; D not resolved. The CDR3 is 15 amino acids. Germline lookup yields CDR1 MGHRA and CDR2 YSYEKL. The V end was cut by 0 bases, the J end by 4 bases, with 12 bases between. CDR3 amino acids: CASSQDGTAAYGYTF. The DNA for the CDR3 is TGCGCCAGCAGCCAAGACGGAACAGCCGCCTATGGCTACACCTTC.

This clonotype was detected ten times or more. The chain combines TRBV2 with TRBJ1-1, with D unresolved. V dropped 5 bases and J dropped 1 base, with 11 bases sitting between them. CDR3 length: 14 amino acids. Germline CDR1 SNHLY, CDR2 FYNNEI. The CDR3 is CASSPRVGNTEAFF. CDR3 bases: TGTGCCAGCAGTCCCCGTGTGGGGAACACTGAAGCTTTCTTT.

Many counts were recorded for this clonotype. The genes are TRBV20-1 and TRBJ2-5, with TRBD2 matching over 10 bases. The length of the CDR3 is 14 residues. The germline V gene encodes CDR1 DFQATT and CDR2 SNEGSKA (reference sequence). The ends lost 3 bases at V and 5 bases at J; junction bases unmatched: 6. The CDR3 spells CSASLAGGGETQYF. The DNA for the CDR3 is TGCAGTGCTAGCTTAGCGGGAGGAGGTGAGACCCAGTACTTC.

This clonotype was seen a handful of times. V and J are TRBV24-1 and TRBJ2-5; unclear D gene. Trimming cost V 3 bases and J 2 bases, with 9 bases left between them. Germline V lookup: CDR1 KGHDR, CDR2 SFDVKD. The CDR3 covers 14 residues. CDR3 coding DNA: TGTGCCACCAGTGATACCCCCCCACAAGAGACCCAGTACTTC. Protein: CATSDTPPQETQYF.

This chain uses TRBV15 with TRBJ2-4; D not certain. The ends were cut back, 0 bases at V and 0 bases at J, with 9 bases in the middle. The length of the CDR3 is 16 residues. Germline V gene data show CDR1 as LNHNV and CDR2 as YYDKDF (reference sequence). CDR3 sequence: CATSREKTLAKNIQYF. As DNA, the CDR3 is TGTGCCACCAGCAGAGAAAAAACACTAGCCAAAAACATTCAGTACTTC.

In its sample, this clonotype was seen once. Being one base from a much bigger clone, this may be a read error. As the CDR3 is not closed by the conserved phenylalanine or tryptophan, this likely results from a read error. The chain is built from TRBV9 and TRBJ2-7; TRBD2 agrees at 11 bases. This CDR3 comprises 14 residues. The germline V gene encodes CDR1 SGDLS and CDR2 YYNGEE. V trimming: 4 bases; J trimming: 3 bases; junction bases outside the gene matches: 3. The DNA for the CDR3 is TGTGCCAGCAGCATAACTAGCGGGAGCTACGAGCAGTACTCC. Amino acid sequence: CASSITSGSYEQYS.

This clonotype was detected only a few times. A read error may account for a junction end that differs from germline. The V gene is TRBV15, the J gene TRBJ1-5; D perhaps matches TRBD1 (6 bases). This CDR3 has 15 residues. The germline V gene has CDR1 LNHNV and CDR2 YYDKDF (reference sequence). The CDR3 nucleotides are TGTGCCGCCAGCAGAGGGCCAGGGGATAATCAGCCCCAGCATTTT. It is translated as CAASRGPGDNQPQHF.

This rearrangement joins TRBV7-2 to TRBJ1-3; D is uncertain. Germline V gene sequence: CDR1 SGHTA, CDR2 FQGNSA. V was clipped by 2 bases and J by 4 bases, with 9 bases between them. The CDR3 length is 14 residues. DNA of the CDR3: TGTGCCAGCAGCTTATGGGTATTCGGAAACACCATATATTTT. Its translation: CASSLWVFGNTIYF.